This T cell receptor beta chain emerged from a study of blood T cell repertoires in COVID-19. Study overall: Samples taken during acute and convalescent COVID-19 were collected in the United States, Italy and Spain. PBMCs, B-cell-depleted T cells, or T cells were the source of the cDNA or gDNA that made up the material.

V was pared by 2 bases and J by 1 base, with 9 bases between. The CDR3 runs 14 residues. CDR1 and CDR2 (germline): SGHRS, YFSETQ. As originally analysed: Reference gene primers were amplified, and this amplification served to estimate nucleated cell counts. Assay used: immunoSEQ multiplex PCR; TCRdb lists only in-frame clones, some missing. That table gives V, J and clone size, and the DNA gave D and trimming. This table holds approximately 70,000 clones, roughly four fifths found once. The receptor was isolated from a woman aged 60-75 years with acute or convalescent COVID-19. Sequenced sample: peripheral blood. The V and J genes are TRBV5-1 and TRBJ1-1, with D possibly matching TRBD1 (5 bases). Written as DNA, the CDR3 is TGCGCCAGCAGCTTTTGGACACCGAACACTGAAGCTTTCTTT. This codes for CASSFWTPNTEAFF.